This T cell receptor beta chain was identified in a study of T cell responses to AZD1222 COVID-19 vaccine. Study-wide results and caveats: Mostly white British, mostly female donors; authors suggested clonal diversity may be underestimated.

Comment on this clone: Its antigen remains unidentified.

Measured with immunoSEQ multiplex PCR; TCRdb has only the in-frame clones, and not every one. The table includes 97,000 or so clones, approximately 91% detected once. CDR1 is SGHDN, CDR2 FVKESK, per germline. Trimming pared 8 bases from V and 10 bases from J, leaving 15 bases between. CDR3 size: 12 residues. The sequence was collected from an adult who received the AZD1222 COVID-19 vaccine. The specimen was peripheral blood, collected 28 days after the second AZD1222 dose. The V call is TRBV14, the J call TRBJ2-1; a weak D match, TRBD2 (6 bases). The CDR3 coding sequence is TGTGCCAGCCGTAGACTGGCGGGAGAGCAGTTCTTC. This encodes CASRRLAGEQFF.